Shown below are 14 T cell receptor beta chains from a single sample sequenced in a study of blood T cell repertoires in COVID-19. TCRdb keeps only in-frame clones here, not all; method: immunoSEQ multiplex PCR. This table holds some 170,000 clones, roughly four fifths found once. Specimen: peripheral blood. The receptors were sampled from a human donor in a cohort sampled during active COVID-19.

This clone was seen repeatedly, ten times or more. J is TRBJ2-7 and V is TRBV6-1; D unresolved. V was cut by 0 bases and J by 3 bases, with 15 bases left in between. Germline assignment: CDR1 MNHNS and CDR2 SASEGT. The CDR3 sequence is 16 residues long. The CDR3 region has the DNA TGTGCCAGCAGTGAAGCATCCGGGTTCCCTATCTACGAGCAGTACTTC. The encoded protein is CASSEASGFPIYEQYF.

V is TRBV9 and J is TRBJ2-7; D uncertain. V was trimmed by 4 bases and J by 1 base, leaving 15 bases between them. The germline V gene encodes CDR1 SGDLS and CDR2 YYNGEE. This CDR3 has 15 amino acids. The CDR3 reads CASSLFSDWSYEQYF. CDR3 nucleotide sequence: TGTGCCAGCAGCCTTTTTTCAGACTGGTCCTACGAGCAGTACTTC.

The sample holds one count of this clone. The CDR3 loop reads CASSLRGTDTQYF. The CDR3, as DNA: TGTGCCAGCAGCCTCCGAGGCACAGATACGCAGTATTTT. The chain is built from TRBV3-1 (or the pseudogene TRBV3-2) and TRBJ2-3, with D unclear. The germline V gene has CDR1 LGHDT and CDR2 YNNKEL (reference sequence). This CDR3 is built from 13 residues. V was clipped by 4 bases and J by 1 base, with 6 bases between them.

The rearrangement links TRBV5-4 to TRBJ1-1; 7 bases fit TRBD1. V lost 4 bases and J lost 3; bases outside the gene matches: 6. The CDR3 spans 14 residues. Germline-derived CDR1 and CDR2 are SGHNT and YYREEE (reference sequence). The CDR3 sequence is CASSTTGLDTEAFF. The DNA for the CDR3 is TGTGCCAGCAGCACGACAGGGTTGGACACTGAAGCTTTCTTT.

This clone showed up just a few times. V and J are TRBV15 and TRBJ2-7, with 9 bases aligning to TRBD1. CDR3 length: 15 residues. V dropped 4 bases and J dropped 5; count of bases not matched to a gene: 9. Germline lookup yields CDR1 LNHNV and CDR2 YYDKDF (reference sequence). This chain's CDR3 is CATSNPGQGQNEQYF. In nucleotides, the CDR3 is TGTGCCACCAGCAACCCGGGACAGGGTCAAAACGAGCAGTACTTC.

V gene TRBV2 combines with J gene TRBJ1-2, with unresolved D. The CDR3 totals 12 residues. V gave up 3 bases and J gave up 7 bases, with 9 bases separating them. Germline V CDR1 and CDR2: SNHLY, FYNNEI. DNA of the CDR3: TGTGCCAGCAGTGAGAGGAGAGGTGGCTACACCTTC. This translates into CASSERRGGYTF.

The chain joins TRBV7-6 to TRBJ2-3, with TRBD2 as a possible D gene (6 bases). Looked up from germline, CDR1 is SGHVS and CDR2 is FNYEAQ. Trimming pared 1 base from V and 9 bases from J, leaving 14 bases between. The CDR3 has 14 amino acids. CDR3: CASSLGSGSRTQYF. In DNA form, the CDR3 reads TGTGCCAGCAGCTTAGGGTCCGGGAGCAGGACGCAGTATTTT. Full variable domain (missing parts from reference TRBV7-6 and TRBJ2-3): GAGVSQSPRYKVTKRGQDVALRCDPISGHVSLYWYRQALGQGPEFLTYFNYEAQQDKSGLPNDRFSAERPEGSISTLTIQRTEQRDSAMYRCASSLGSGSRTQYFGPGTRLTVL.

The J gene is TRBJ2-7, the V gene TRBV5-1; possible D gene TRBD2, 6 bases. The germline gives CDR1 SGHRS, CDR2 YFSETQ. The CDR3 contains 14 residues. V gave up 4 bases and J gave up 6 bases, with 17 bases separating them. The CDR3, as DNA: TGCGCCAGCAGCGCGGCCTCCCTCGGGGGCGAGCAGTACTTC. It encodes CASSAASLGGEQYF.

In its sample, this clone was seen once. This same CDR3 is encoded by further DNA sequences in the sample. CDR3 nucleotides: TGCGCCAGCAGTGCGACAGCTGGAAACACCATATATTTT. Protein product: CASSATAGNTIYF. The chain is built from TRBV10-1 and TRBJ1-3, with a possible D match to TRBD1 (5 bases). The CDR3 sequence is 13 residues long. Germline CDR1 reads WNHNN; CDR2 reads SYGVQD (reference sequence). The ends were cut back, 4 bases at V and 2 bases at J, with 6 bases in the middle.

This sequence joins TRBV11-2 and TRBJ2-7, with 8 positions matching TRBD2. J gave up 5 bases and V 5 bases, and 8 bases lay outside the gene matches. This CDR3 has 14 residues. Germline V CDR1 and CDR2: SGHAT, FQNNGV. CDR3 amino acids: CASSLSGLVNEQYF. The CDR3 bases are TGTGCCAGCAGCCTCTCGGGACTAGTAAACGAGCAGTACTTC.

V and J are TRBV18 and TRBJ1-6; D may be TRBD1 (6 bases). Trimming cost V 5 bases and J 9 bases, with 17 bases left between them. CDR3 length: 15 residues. CDR1 is KGHSH, CDR2 LQKENI, per germline. In DNA, the CDR3 is TGTGCCAGCTCATCCCAGGGGTTCTTTAGTTCACCCCTCCACTTT. It specifies CASSSQGFFSSPLHF.

This clone was detected only once. The chain links TRBV9 to TRBJ1-1; a possible D gene is TRBD1 (5 bases). V was trimmed by 0 bases and J by 3 bases, leaving 9 bases between them. The CDR3 has 14 amino acids. CDR1 is SGDLS and CDR2 is YYNGEE in the germline V gene. CDR3 loop: CASSVGLGDTEAFF. Written as DNA, the CDR3 is TGTGCCAGCAGCGTAGGGTTAGGGGACACTGAAGCTTTCTTT.

As to this clone: The limits of the CDR3 on the DNA are not certain, so only TCRdb's listed CDR3 is given. The chain uses TRBV19 and TRBJ1-5. The CDR3 has 14 residues if both end residues are counted. Germline V gene data show CDR1 as LNHDA and CDR2 as SQIVND (reference sequence). The CDR3 reads CASTSGGSGQPQHF.

As concerns this clone: Because the CDR3's place on the DNA is in doubt, the DNA is left out and the CDR3 is given as listed by TCRdb. The chain carries TRBV7-2 and TRBJ1-2; the D call in the table, TRBD1, was not verified against the DNA. Germline CDR1 and CDR2: SGHTA and FQGNSA. The CDR3 is 14 residues long, counting both termini. The CDR3 protein is CASSQRVAQGNDTF.